This T cell receptor beta chain appears in the sequencing data of a study of blood T cell repertoires in COVID-19. Study-wide context: COVID-19 samples collected from the United States, Italy and Spain covered acute and convalescent phases.

Original processing methods: From reference gene primer amplification, estimates of nucleated cell counts were derived. Clones were sequenced by immunoSEQ multiplex PCR, and TCRdb holds only the in-frame ones, with some missing. The DNA was the basis for D and trimming; V, J and clone size are from that table. The sample holds under 200,000 clones, more than 75% seen once. Seattle patients were enrolled while actively infected and followed longitudinally. V lost 5 bases to trimming and J lost 7 bases; unmatched junction nucleotides: 9. Germline V gene lookup returns CDR1 LNHDA and CDR2 SQIVND (reference sequence). The CDR3 is made up of 15 amino acids.

The chain employs TRBV19 and TRBJ2-1; 9 positions agree with TRBD1. This sequence originates from a man aged 55 to 69 with COVID-19, enrolled during active disease. The sequenced sample was peripheral blood. The CDR3 protein is CASSSPGQGRNEQFF. The CDR3 DNA reads TGTGCCAGTAGTTCCCCGGGACAGGGCCGGAATGAGCAGTTCTTC.